This TCR beta chain is drawn from a study of T cell responses to AZD1222 COVID-19 vaccine. Notes on the study in general: Baseline antibody screening turned up just a handful of seropositive AZD1222 recipients. Sampling that yielded the repertoires occurred only after the peak T cell response. In a largely white British group with more females than males, clonal diversity was possibly underestimated.

The repertoire was sequenced with immunoSEQ multiplex PCR; TCRdb's copy has only in-frame clones and lacks some. The sample consists of 150,000 to 200,000 clones, just over 90% of them appearing once. Note on this clone: What it recognizes is unknown.

The receptor's source is an adult in good health. The sample was peripheral blood, taken on day 0 of AZD1222 vaccination.

CDR3 sequence (DNA): TGTGCCAGCAGCTTAAAAACAGAGAGGTACGAGCAGTACTTC. Translating it yields CASSLKTERYEQYF. V and J are TRBV7-2 and TRBJ2-7; no definite D call. Between the trimmed V and J ends, which lost 2 bases and 4 bases, there was a span of 12 bases. The CDR3 is 14 amino acids. Germline V gene lookup returns CDR1 SGHTA and CDR2 FQGNSA.